The 30 T cell receptor beta chains listed next were all sequenced from one sample in a study of cytotoxic CD8 clonotypes in ibrutinib-treated CLL. Assay: immunoSEQ multiplex PCR; the TCRdb copy retains only in-frame clones and omits some. This table holds more than 70,000 clones, 70% to 80% found once. The sequencing here drew on PBMCs, taken after 12 months of ibrutinib treatment. The source is a human donor with chronic lymphocytic leukemia.

The V gene is TRBV5-1, the J gene TRBJ2-2, with 9 bases aligning to TRBD1. Trimming removed 4 bases from V and 4 bases from J; junction bases left unmatched: 8. The germline gives CDR1 SGHRS, CDR2 YFSETQ. The CDR3 length is 16 residues. CDR3 DNA: TGCGCCAGCAGCCGGGCGGGGACAGGGTCCACCGGGGAGCTGTTTTTT. It is translated as CASSRAGTGSTGELFF.

This rearrangement joins TRBV5-1 to TRBJ2-4; TRBD1 matches at 12 bases. The V gene end was trimmed by 4 bases and the J gene end by 8 bases; junction bases not matched to a gene: 4. There are 14 residues in the CDR3. Per the germline V gene, CDR1 is SGHRS and CDR2 is YFSETQ. CDR3 bases: TGCGCCAGCAGCACGGGACAGGGGGCGGACATTCAGTACTTC. It translates to CASSTGQGADIQYF.

The chain uses TRBV19 and TRBJ2-1; 12 bases match TRBD2. V lost 1 base and J lost 7; bases outside the gene matches: 2. Germline CDR1 LNHDA, CDR2 SQIVND (reference sequence). The CDR3 consists of 15 residues. The CDR3 sequence: CASSIVLAGGNEQFF. In DNA, the CDR3 is TGTGCCAGTAGTATAGTACTAGCGGGAGGTAATGAGCAGTTCTTC.

J is TRBJ2-5 and V is TRBV5-4; D gene ambiguous. Germline V gives CDR1 SGHNT, CDR2 YYREEE (reference sequence). The CDR3 runs to 13 residues. Trimming took off 2 bases at V and 1 base at J, with 6 bases between the two ends. This chain's CDR3 is CASSLSGQETQYF. CDR3 in DNA: TGTGCCAGCAGCTTATCCGGCCAAGAGACCCAGTACTTC.

DNA for the CDR3: TGTGCCAGCAGCTTAGGGGGCTGGGACACTGAAGCTTTCTTT. Protein: CASSLGGWDTEAFF. V and J are TRBV7-2 and TRBJ1-1, with D possibly matching TRBD1 (5 bases). The V gene lost 1 base and the J gene lost 3 bases, with 9 bases spanning the gap. The CDR3 has 14 residues. The germline V gene encodes CDR1 SGHTA and CDR2 FQGNSA. Full variable domain (missing parts from reference TRBV7-2 and TRBJ1-1): GAGVSQSPSNKVTEKGKDVELRCDPISGHTALYWYRQSLGQGLEFLIYFQGNSAPDKSGLPSDRFSAERTGGSVSTLTIQRTQQEDSAVYLCASSLGGWDTEAFFGQGTRLTVV.

The chain combines TRBV7-9 with TRBJ2-3; 14 bases agree with TRBD2. CDR3 length: 15 residues. Germline V gene sequence: CDR1 SEHNR, CDR2 FQNEAQ (reference sequence). The J segment lost 4 bases and the V segment lost 4 bases, leaving 1 base of the junction unmatched. The CDR3: CASSSGLAGADTQYF. For the CDR3, the DNA is TGTGCCAGCAGCTCGGGACTAGCGGGAGCAGATACGCAGTATTTT. The full variable domain, rest sourced from reference TRBV7-9 and TRBJ2-3, is DTGVSQNPRHKITKRGQNVTFRCDPISEHNRLYWYRQTLGQGPEFLTYFQNEAQLEKSRLLSDRFSAERPKGSFSTLEIQRTEQGDSAMYLCASSSGLAGADTQYFGPGTRLTVL.

The rearrangement uses TRBV27 and TRBJ1-1; D remains unclear. There are 13 residues in the CDR3. Per germline, CDR1 MNHEY and CDR2 SMNVEV (reference sequence). V gave up 3 bases and J gave up 0 bases, with 5 bases separating them. This chain's CDR3 is CASSFSLNTEAFF. The CDR3 region has the DNA TGTGCCAGCAGTTTCAGTCTGAACACTGAAGCTTTCTTT.

This sequence joins TRBV5-8 and TRBJ1-5; D remains unclear. The CDR3 length is 12 residues. In germline, CDR1 is SGHTS, CDR2 YDEGEE. The germline V and J ends were trimmed by 0 bases and 5 bases, with 3 bases remaining between them. CDR3 sequence (DNA): TGTGCCAGCAGCTTGGTGGATCAGCCCCAGCATTTT. Its protein product is CASSLVDQPQHF.

This clone was recorded a few times. The chain carries TRBV9 and TRBJ2-5; no firm D call. V was cut by 3 bases and J by 7 bases, with 10 bases left in between. Germline V lookup: CDR1 SGDLS, CDR2 YYNGEE. The CDR3 is made up of 12 amino acids. CDR3 amino acids: CASSGPLGTQYF. For the CDR3, the DNA is TGTGCCAGCAGCGGCCCATTAGGGACCCAGTACTTC.

The CDR3 reads CATSRPKGGFSEKLFF. CDR3 in DNA: TGTGCCACCAGCAGACCGAAAGGGGGGTTCTCTGAAAAACTGTTTTTT. V and J are TRBV15 and TRBJ1-4; D possibly corresponds to TRBD1 (6 bases). V lost 2 bases, J lost 7 bases, and 17 bases lay in between. Germline loops: CDR1 LNHNV, CDR2 YYDKDF (reference sequence). The CDR3 length is 16 residues.

Only one count was recorded for this clone. This rearrangement joins TRBV5-8 to TRBJ1-5; D remains ambiguous. The CDR3 covers 11 residues. Trimming shortened V by 0 bases and J by 15 bases, and 10 bases separated the two germline ends. Germline V CDR1 and CDR2: SGHTS, YDEGEE. The CDR3 here is CASSLGSVRHF. The CDR3 DNA follows: TGTGCCAGCAGCTTGGGTTCCGTCAGGCATTTT. The whole variable domain, filled in from reference TRBV5-8 and TRBJ1-5, reads EAGVTQSPTHLIKTRGQQATLRCSPISGHTSVYWYQQALGLGLQFLLWYDEGEERNRGNFPPRFSGRQFPNYSSELNVNALELEDSALYLCASSLGSVRHFGDGTRLSIL.

This chain connects TRBV6-5 to TRBJ2-5, with 8 bases fitting TRBD2. V was clipped by 2 bases and J by 7 bases; unmatched bases: 9. Germline V gene sequence: CDR1 MNHEY, CDR2 SVGAGI. The CDR3 runs to 15 residues. CDR3 in amino acids: CASSYGMGTRGTQYF. The CDR3 bases are TGTGCCAGCAGTTACGGGATGGGGACTAGGGGGACCCAGTACTTC.

The chain couples TRBV6-6 to TRBJ2-7, with TRBD1 matching 9 bases. Germline CDR1 MNHNY, CDR2 SVGAGI (reference sequence). The CDR3 contains 14 residues. J was trimmed by 1 base and V by 4 bases; bases with no gene match: 2. The CDR3 loop is CASSWGTGSYEQYF. CDR3 nucleotides: TGTGCCAGCAGTTGGGGGACAGGGTCCTACGAGCAGTACTTC.

This chain uses TRBV13 with TRBJ2-3; TRBD2 aligns across 7 bases. CDR1 is PRHDT, CDR2 FYEKMQ, per germline (reference sequence). The length of the CDR3 is 16 residues. V lost 5 bases to trimming and J lost 2 bases; unmatched junction nucleotides: 10. The chain's CDR3 is CASSARREAYTDTQYF. In nucleotides, the CDR3 is TGTGCCAGCAGCGCCCGCCGGGAGGCCTACACAGATACGCAGTATTTT.

The V call is TRBV4-1, the J call TRBJ2-5, with 7 bases that match TRBD2. The V gene end was trimmed by 4 bases and the J gene end by 2 bases; junction bases not matched to a gene: 7. Germline CDR1 reads MGHRA; CDR2 reads YSYEKL. The CDR3 is made up of 15 amino acids. This chain's CDR3 is CASSLGWGGQETQYF. The CDR3 DNA is TGCGCCAGCAGCCTCGGGTGGGGGGGGCAAGAGACCCAGTACTTC.

The chain recombines TRBV7-8 with TRBJ2-5; TRBD1 or TRBD2 may be the D gene (6 bases each). V lost 5 bases and J 4 bases, leaving 14 bases between the germline ends. There are 14 residues in the CDR3. Germline CDR1 SGHVS, CDR2 FQNEAQ. Written as DNA, the CDR3 is TGTGCCAGCAGCAACACAGGGCGGGGAGAGACCCAGTACTTC. Amino acid sequence: CASSNTGRGETQYF.

This clone has ten or more counts. The chain couples TRBV30 to TRBJ2-5, with 11 positions matching TRBD2. This CDR3 region has 18 residues. Losses at the gene ends were 3 bases for V and 1 base for J; bases not matched to a gene: 13. Per germline, CDR1 GTSNPN and CDR2 SVGIG (reference sequence). CDR3 loop: CAWSKGASGGPSQETQYF. CDR3 DNA: TGTGCCTGGAGCAAGGGGGCTAGCGGGGGGCCATCCCAAGAGACCCAGTACTTC.

V and J are TRBV10-3 and TRBJ2-7, with D perhaps matching TRBD1 (5 bases). Between the trimmed V and J ends, which lost 0 bases and 0 bases, there was a span of 9 bases. CDR1 ENHRY and CDR2 SYGVKD come from the germline V gene. CDR3 length: 15 residues. The CDR3 coding sequence is TGTGCCATCAGTGAGTCGGAGACAGCCTCCTACGAGCAGTACTTC. Encoded protein: CAISESETASYEQYF.

This clone showed up many times. CDR3 bases: TGTGCCAGCAGTTTATCGGGACAGGGGTTCGAGCAGTACTTC. Amino acid sequence: CASSLSGQGFEQYF. The chain links TRBV27 to TRBJ2-7, with TRBD1 identical over 10 bases. Germline values: CDR1 MNHEY, CDR2 SMNVEV (reference sequence). The V and J ends lost 0 bases and 6 bases, in that order; junction bases with no gene match: 2. The CDR3 spans 14 residues.

This clone was picked up a small number of times. This chain joins TRBV6-4 and TRBJ1-4; D may be TRBD1 (5 bases). Germline lookup yields CDR1 MRHNA and CDR2 SNTAGT. The V end was cut by 3 bases, the J end by 8 bases, with 16 bases between. This CDR3 is built from 15 residues. The CDR3 region is CASSEGGEGGEKLFF. The CDR3 DNA follows: TGTGCCAGCAGTGAGGGGGGGGAAGGAGGCGAAAAACTGTTTTTT.

This clone has just one count. CDR3 protein: CASSLGPGTAAYEQYF. The CDR3 nucleotides read TGTGCCAGCAGCCTAGGTCCCGGGACAGCCGCCTACGAGCAGTACTTC. This chain uses TRBV5-5 with TRBJ2-7; TRBD1 matches at 7 bases. The CDR3 has 16 amino acids. V shed 4 bases, J shed 2 bases, and the junction held 12 bases outside the gene matches. Per the germline V gene, CDR1 is SGHKS and CDR2 is YYEKEE (reference sequence). The full variable domain, in which reference TRBV5-5 and TRBJ2-7 provide the parts outside the CDR3, is DAGVTQSPTHLIKTRGQQVTLRCSPISGHKSVSWYQQVLGQGPQFIFQYYEKEERGRGNFPDRFSARQFPNYSSELNVNALLLGDSALYLCASSLGPGTAAYEQYFGPGTRLTVT.

The V and J genes are TRBV6-5 and TRBJ2-7; 7 bases are a match to TRBD1. Per germline, CDR1 MNHEY and CDR2 SVGAGI. V shed 2 bases, J shed 1 base, and the junction held 5 bases outside the gene matches. This CDR3 spans 15 amino acids. CDR3 loop: CASSYTRDSSYEQYF. The CDR3 DNA sequence: TGTGCCAGCAGTTACACCCGGGACAGTTCCTACGAGCAGTACTTC.

The rearrangement joins TRBV4-2 to TRBJ1-3; 7 bases are a match to TRBD1. V was pared by 4 bases and J by 4 bases, with 7 bases of the junction left unmatched. The CDR3 sequence is 15 residues long. Germline-derived CDR1 and CDR2 are LGHNA and YNFKEQ. The CDR3 region has the DNA TGTGCCAGCAGCCCTGACAGGGTGTGGGGAAACACCATATATTTT. It translates to CASSPDRVWGNTIYF.

The chain employs TRBV27 and TRBJ2-1; a weak D match, TRBD2 (5 bases). The germline V and J ends were trimmed by 6 bases and 3 bases, with 9 bases remaining between them. Per germline, CDR1 MNHEY and CDR2 SMNVEV (reference sequence). The length of the CDR3 is 13 residues. The CDR3 sequence is CASSLGSYNEQFF. In DNA, the CDR3 is TGTGCCAGCAGCCTAGGGAGCTACAATGAGCAGTTCTTC.

V and J are TRBV11-2 and TRBJ2-1; unclear D gene. V was clipped by 4 bases and J by 0 bases, with 7 bases between them. There are 14 residues in the CDR3. CDR1 and CDR2 from the germline V gene are SGHAT and FQNNGV. The CDR3 sequence: CASSSSSSYNEQFF. CDR3 coding DNA: TGTGCCAGCAGCTCCAGTAGCTCCTACAATGAGCAGTTCTTC.

V usage is TRBV7-9 and J usage is TRBJ2-3, with a weak D call TRBD1 (5 bases). Germline V gene lookup returns CDR1 SEHNR and CDR2 FQNEAQ (reference sequence). The CDR3 is 12 residues long. V lost 5 bases to trimming and J lost 5 bases, with 8 bases between them. Here the CDR3 DNA reads TGTGCCAGCAGCCTTGACAGAGATACGCAGTATTTT. This codes for CASSLDRDTQYF.

The J gene is TRBJ1-4, the V gene TRBV4-3; 8 positions match TRBD1. V gave up 6 bases and J gave up 4 bases; unmatched junction bases: 1. The V gene's germline CDR1 is LGHNA and CDR2 YSLEER. CDR3 length: 13 amino acids. CDR3 DNA sequence: TGCGCCAGCAGAGGGACAGGTAATGAAAAACTGTTTTTT. Protein product: CASRGTGNEKLFF.

V and J are TRBV5-1 and TRBJ2-7, with TRBD1 matching 9 bases. The CDR3 runs to 14 residues. J was trimmed by 1 base and V by 4 bases; bases with no gene match: 3. From germline, CDR1 is SGHRS and CDR2 YFSETQ. This CDR3 reads CASSPGTGSYEQYF. The CDR3 DNA reads TGCGCCAGCAGCCCCGGGACAGGGTCCTACGAGCAGTACTTC.

V usage is TRBV15 and J usage is TRBJ1-5; D is perhaps TRBD1 (5 bases). Germline V CDR1 and CDR2: LNHNV, YYDKDF (reference sequence). Trimming left V 1 base short and J 7 bases short, with 11 bases between. The CDR3 contains 14 residues. CDR3 DNA sequence: TGTGCCACCAGCAGAGCAGGGTCGGGACAGCCCCAGCATTTT. Its translation is CATSRAGSGQPQHF.

About this clone: Mismatch with germline at one junction end may stem from a read error. This chain connects TRBV5-1 to TRBJ2-3; D may be TRBD1 or TRBD2 (5 bases each). This CDR3 has 15 residues. The V gene's germline CDR1 is SGHRS and CDR2 YFSETQ. The CDR3 loop is CASSLGAGSTDTQYF. The DNA for the CDR3 is TGCGCCAGCAGCTTGGGGGCAGGGAGCACGGATACGCAGTATTTT.